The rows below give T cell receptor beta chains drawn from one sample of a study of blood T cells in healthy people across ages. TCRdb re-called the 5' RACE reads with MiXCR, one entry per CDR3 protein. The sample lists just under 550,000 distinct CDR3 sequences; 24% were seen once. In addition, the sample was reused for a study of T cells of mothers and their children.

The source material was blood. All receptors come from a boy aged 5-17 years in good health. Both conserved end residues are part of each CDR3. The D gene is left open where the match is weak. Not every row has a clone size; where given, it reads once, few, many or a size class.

CDR3aa: CASRQTSGGGYTF
CDR3nt: TGTGCCAGCAGACAAACCTCCGGGGGTGGCTACACCTTC
abundance: many
v_gene: TRBV7-6
d_gene: .
j_gene: TRBJ1-2

CDR3aa: CASSSGLAGVYNEQFF
CDR3nt: TGTGCCAGCAGTAGTGGACTAGCGGGGGTCTACAATGAGCAGTTCTTC
abundance: few
v_gene: TRBV6-1
d_gene: TRBD2
j_gene: TRBJ2-1

CDR3aa: CASSLGTSGRRLETQYF
CDR3nt: TGCGCCAGCAGCCTCGGGACTAGCGGGAGGAGGTTGGAGACCCAGTACTTC
abundance: few
v_gene: TRBV5-1
d_gene: TRBD2
j_gene: TRBJ2-5

CDR3aa: CASIPSLAGGRYNEQFF
CDR3nt: TGTGCCAGCATCCCGAGCCTAGCGGGAGGGAGGTACAATGAGCAGTTCTTC
abundance: few
v_gene: TRBV6-6
d_gene: TRBD2
j_gene: TRBJ2-1

CDR3aa: CASSPTGSAYEQYF
CDR3nt: TGCGCCAGCAGCCCGACAGGTTCTGCCTACGAGCAGTACTTC
abundance: .
v_gene: TRBV4-3
d_gene: .
j_gene: TRBJ2-7

CDR3aa: CASNRAGNTIYF
CDR3nt: TGTGCCAGCAATAGAGCCGGAAACACCATATATTTT
abundance: .
v_gene: TRBV12-3/TRBV12-4
d_gene: .
j_gene: TRBJ1-3

CDR3aa: CASSALGRADTQYF
CDR3nt: TGTGCCAGCAGCGCACTAGGGCGAGCAGATACGCAGTATTTT
abundance: .
v_gene: TRBV9
d_gene: .
j_gene: TRBJ2-3

CDR3aa: CSAREYNEQFF
CDR3nt: TGCAGTGCTAGAGAATACAATGAGCAGTTCTTC
abundance: many
v_gene: TRBV20-1
d_gene: .
j_gene: TRBJ2-1

CDR3aa: CASSQRTQSSGANVLTF
CDR3nt: TGCGCCAGCAGCCAACGGACACAGAGCTCTGGGGCCAACGTCCTGACTTTC
abundance: few
v_gene: TRBV4-1
d_gene: .
j_gene: TRBJ2-6

CDR3aa: CASSVVSSGNNEQFF
CDR3nt: TGTGCCAGCAGCGTAGTGTCTAGCGGGAATAATGAGCAGTTCTTC
abundance: .
v_gene: TRBV9
d_gene: TRBD2
j_gene: TRBJ2-1

CDR3aa: CAISEGRAEQYF
CDR3nt: TGTGCCATCAGTGAGGGCAGGGCCGAGCAGTACTTC
abundance: .
v_gene: TRBV10-3
d_gene: .
j_gene: TRBJ2-7

CDR3aa: CSALPGRSTDTQYF
CDR3nt: TGCAGTGCTCTGCCGGGTCGTAGCACAGATACGCAGTATTTT
abundance: many
v_gene: TRBV20-1
d_gene: .
j_gene: TRBJ2-3

CDR3aa: CASSRGIPYEQYF
CDR3nt: TGTGCCAGCAGCCGCGGGATTCCCTACGAGCAGTACTTC
abundance: .
v_gene: TRBV28
d_gene: .
j_gene: TRBJ2-7

CDR3aa: CASSRPDRGHPFGPYGYTF
CDR3nt: TGTGCCAGCAGCCGACCGGACAGGGGGCACCCCTTCGGCCCCTATGGCTACACCTTC
abundance: .
v_gene: TRBV14
d_gene: TRBD1
j_gene: TRBJ1-2

CDR3aa: CASSPRDSSWNTEAFF
CDR3nt: TGTGCCAGCAGCCCCCGGGACAGCTCGTGGAACACTGAAGCTTTCTTT
abundance: .
v_gene: TRBV3-1
d_gene: TRBD1
j_gene: TRBJ1-1

CDR3aa: CASSPLRGGYEQYF
CDR3nt: TGTGCCAGCAGTCCCCTGCGGGGGGGCTACGAGCAGTACTTC
abundance: .
v_gene: TRBV6-5
d_gene: TRBD2
j_gene: TRBJ2-7

CDR3aa: CASSYFPDGSTNEKLFF
CDR3nt: TGTGCCAGTAGTTACTTTCCGGACGGTTCAACTAATGAAAAACTGTTTTTT
abundance: few
v_gene: TRBV6-5
d_gene: .
j_gene: TRBJ1-4

CDR3aa: CASSVTGGKGNEKLFF
CDR3nt: TGTGCCAGCAGTGTGACAGGGGGTAAGGGTAATGAAAAACTGTTTTTT
abundance: .
v_gene: TRBV27
d_gene: TRBD1
j_gene: TRBJ1-4

CDR3aa: CASSNVGADTQYF
CDR3nt: TGCGCCAGCAGCAATGTTGGGGCAGATACGCAGTATTTT
abundance: .
v_gene: TRBV5-1
d_gene: .
j_gene: TRBJ2-3

CDR3aa: CASSTRTSGTRDTQYF
CDR3nt: TGTGCCAGCAGCACACGGACTAGCGGGACCCGAGATACGCAGTATTTT
abundance: .
v_gene: TRBV7-2
d_gene: TRBD2
j_gene: TRBJ2-3

CDR3aa: CSAITPGQGAYGYTF
CDR3nt: TGCAGTGCAATAACGCCGGGACAGGGGGCCTATGGCTACACCTTC
abundance: .
v_gene: TRBV20-1
d_gene: TRBD1
j_gene: TRBJ1-2

CDR3aa: CASSVEAHRARETQYF
CDR3nt: TGTGCCAGCAGCGTAGAAGCTCACAGGGCAAGAGAGACCCAGTACTTC
abundance: .
v_gene: TRBV9
d_gene: .
j_gene: TRBJ2-5

CDR3aa: CASSQAGHLLDTQYF
CDR3nt: TGCGCCAGCAGCCAAGCGGGGCACCTGTTGGATACGCAGTATTTT
abundance: few
v_gene: TRBV4-3
d_gene: .
j_gene: TRBJ2-3

CDR3aa: CSASGIILEQYF
CDR3nt: TGCAGTGCTAGTGGAATCATTTTGGAGCAGTACTTC
abundance: .
v_gene: TRBV20-1
d_gene: .
j_gene: TRBJ2-5

CDR3aa: CATLRAPIGTDTQYF
CDR3nt: TGTGCCACCTTACGAGCGCCAATCGGCACAGATACGCAGTATTTT
abundance: few
v_gene: TRBV10-3
d_gene: .
j_gene: TRBJ2-3

CDR3aa: CASSPSVRRDEKLFF
CDR3nt: TGTGCCAGCTCACCGTCGGTGCGCCGAGATGAAAAACTGTTTTTT
abundance: .
v_gene: TRBV18
d_gene: .
j_gene: TRBJ1-4

CDR3aa: CSADGDGELFF
CDR3nt: TGCAGCGCCGACGGGGACGGGGAGCTGTTTTTT
abundance: few
v_gene: TRBV29-1
d_gene: .
j_gene: TRBJ2-2

CDR3aa: CATSEGEKLFF
CDR3nt: TGTGCCACCAGTGAAGGCGAAAAACTGTTTTTT
abundance: few
v_gene: TRBV24-1
d_gene: .
j_gene: TRBJ1-4

CDR3aa: CASRQGGPTYF
CDR3nt: TGTGCCAGCAGACAGGGTGGCCCGACGTACTTC
abundance: few
v_gene: TRBV6-5
d_gene: .
j_gene: TRBJ2-5

CDR3aa: CASSSIISQALNTEAFF
CDR3nt: TGTGCCAGCAGTTCTATCATCTCACAGGCCCTGAACACTGAAGCTTTCTTT
abundance: few
v_gene: TRBV27
d_gene: .
j_gene: TRBJ1-1

CDR3aa: CASSLGSGRVVAGGRTDTQYF
CDR3nt: TGTGCCAGCAGTTTGGGTTCTGGCAGGGTCGTAGCGGGGGGGAGAACAGATACGCAGTATTTT
abundance: once
v_gene: TRBV12-3/TRBV12-4
d_gene: TRBD2
j_gene: TRBJ2-3

CDR3aa: CAIGATGKTYGYTF
CDR3nt: TGTGCCATCGGTGCTACAGGAAAAACCTATGGCTACACCTTC
abundance: .
v_gene: TRBV10-3
d_gene: .
j_gene: TRBJ1-2

CDR3aa: CSARDSRGWLNEQFF
CDR3nt: TGCAGTGCTAGAGACTCGCGGGGGTGGCTAAATGAGCAGTTCTTC
abundance: few
v_gene: TRBV20-1
d_gene: TRBD2
j_gene: TRBJ2-1

CDR3aa: CASSFHEGQETQYF
CDR3nt: TGTGCCAGCAGCTTTCACGAGGGCCAAGAGACCCAGTACTTC
abundance: few
v_gene: TRBV7-8
d_gene: .
j_gene: TRBJ2-5

CDR3aa: CSARLLETQYF
CDR3nt: TGCAGTGCTAGACTTCTGGAGACCCAGTACTTC
abundance: few
v_gene: TRBV20-1
d_gene: .
j_gene: TRBJ2-5

CDR3aa: CASSPSPNYGQYF
CDR3nt: TGTGCCAGCAGTCCCTCCCCTAACTACGGGCAGTACTTC
abundance: .
v_gene: TRBV27
d_gene: .
j_gene: TRBJ2-7

CDR3aa: CASSVSFARPITDTQYF
CDR3nt: TGTGCCAGCAGCGTATCGTTTGCGCGTCCCATCACAGATACGCAGTATTTT
abundance: .
v_gene: TRBV9
d_gene: .
j_gene: TRBJ2-3

CDR3aa: CASRGLAGYKYNEQFF
CDR3nt: TGTGCCAGCAGGGGACTAGCGGGATACAAATACAATGAGCAGTTCTTC
abundance: few
v_gene: TRBV6-5
d_gene: TRBD2
j_gene: TRBJ2-1

CDR3aa: CASSPMSGAGTEAFF
CDR3nt: TGTGCCAGCTCACCAATGTCGGGGGCAGGGACTGAAGCTTTCTTT
abundance: few
v_gene: TRBV18
d_gene: .
j_gene: TRBJ1-1

CDR3aa: CATLRQGVPEAFF
CDR3nt: TGTGCCACTTTGAGACAGGGAGTCCCTGAAGCTTTCTTT
abundance: few
v_gene: TRBV6-1
d_gene: TRBD1
j_gene: TRBJ1-1

CDR3aa: CASSSIAKNIQYF
CDR3nt: TGTGCCAGTTCGTCCATAGCCAAAAACATTCAGTACTTC
abundance: few
v_gene: TRBV27
d_gene: .
j_gene: TRBJ2-4

CDR3aa: CASKGTPEAFF
CDR3nt: TGTGCCAGCAAGGGGACACCTGAAGCTTTCTTT
abundance: .
v_gene: TRBV6-1
d_gene: .
j_gene: TRBJ1-1

CDR3aa: CASRRQGRSREVPKNIQYF
CDR3nt: TGTGCCAGCAGGAGACAGGGACGGTCTCGGGAGGTTCCCAAAAACATTCAGTACTTC
abundance: few
v_gene: TRBV6-9
d_gene: .
j_gene: TRBJ2-4

CDR3aa: CASSPGGGTEAFF
CDR3nt: TGTGCCAGCAGTCCGGGGGGGGGCACTGAAGCTTTCTTT
abundance: .
v_gene: TRBV6-4
d_gene: .
j_gene: TRBJ1-1

CDR3aa: CASSLREGAYNEQFF
CDR3nt: TGTGCCAGCAGTTTACGAGAGGGGGCCTACAATGAGCAGTTCTTC
abundance: few
v_gene: TRBV12-3/TRBV12-4
d_gene: .
j_gene: TRBJ2-1

CDR3aa: CASSQGSRLLGELFF
CDR3nt: TGCGCCAGCAGCCAAGGTTCTCGCCTCCTTGGGGAGCTGTTTTTT
abundance: .
v_gene: TRBV4-1
d_gene: .
j_gene: TRBJ2-2

CDR3aa: CASSFRDRARWEDNSPLHF
CDR3nt: TGTGCCAGCAGCTTCCGGGACAGGGCGCGTTGGGAAGATAATTCACCCCTCCACTTT
abundance: .
v_gene: TRBV5-6
d_gene: TRBD1
j_gene: TRBJ1-6

CDR3aa: CAGSVQGVPQETQYF
CDR3nt: TGTGCCGGCAGCGTGCAGGGGGTGCCCCAAGAGACCCAGTACTTC
abundance: .
v_gene: TRBV5-5
d_gene: TRBD1
j_gene: TRBJ2-5

CDR3aa: CASSISEGNTDTQYF
CDR3nt: TGTGCCAGCAGCATTAGCGAGGGAAACACAGATACGCAGTATTTT
abundance: .
v_gene: TRBV6-5
d_gene: .
j_gene: TRBJ2-3